Shown below are 26 T cell receptor beta chains from a single sample sequenced in a study of shared clonotypes between healthy human individuals. The method was immunoSEQ multiplex PCR; TCRdb's version includes in-frame clones alone and lacks a portion of them. This sample yields about 1.9 million clones, of which just under 95% are seen a single time; 1.5% to 2% belongs to the top ten. The naive CD8 subset, CD45RO-negative cells positively selected for CCR7, excluded terminally differentiated effector memory CD45RA+ cells. The sample was naive CD8+ T cells from PBMCs. These receptors were collected from a man aged 18-30 years in good health. Some clones in this sample may be carry-over from other donors' samples.

The rearrangement joins TRBV28 to TRBJ1-2; tentatively, D is TRBD1 (5 bases). Germline CDR1 MDHEN, CDR2 SYDVKM. V lost 4 bases and J 4 bases, leaving 13 bases between the germline ends. The CDR3 has 14 amino acids. The CDR3 coding sequence is TGTGCCAGCAGTTCCCCAGGGCAAAGCTATGGCTACACCTTC. This codes for CASSSPGQSYGYTF.

This clone was recorded only once. Other DNA sequences of this sample code for an identical CDR3. The J gene is TRBJ2-2, the V gene TRBV9; D is ambiguous. Deletions cut 0 bases from V and 8 bases from J, with 8 bases between. CDR3 length: 13 amino acids. Germline assignment: CDR1 SGDLS and CDR2 YYNGEE. The CDR3 coding sequence is TGTGCCAGCAGCGTAGTGTCTTCTGGGGAGCTGTTTTTT. Amino acid sequence: CASSVVSSGELFF.

The chain links TRBV4-3 to TRBJ2-1; D might be TRBD1 (6 bases). Germline CDR1 LGHNA, CDR2 YSLEER. With 2 bases removed from V and 4 bases from J, the gap between germline ends came to 15 bases. This CDR3 is 16 amino acids long. In nucleotides, the CDR3 is TGCGCCAGCAGCCAATTCCCGGGACAAGAATACAATGAGCAGTTCTTC. It encodes CASSQFPGQEYNEQFF.

This clone was seen a few times. This chain connects TRBV27 to TRBJ2-2, with 7 bases fitting TRBD1. The ends lost 6 bases at V and 7 bases at J; junction bases unmatched: 2. The germline V gene has CDR1 MNHEY and CDR2 SMNVEV (reference sequence). This CDR3 spans 12 amino acids. CDR3 DNA sequence: TGTGCCAGCAGGACAGGGTTCGGGGAGCTGTTTTTT. This sequence encodes CASRTGFGELFF.

The gene calls are TRBV5-1 and TRBJ2-3, with 12 bases identical to TRBD2. The CDR3 extends over 19 amino acids. Germline V gene data show CDR1 as SGHRS and CDR2 as YFSETQ. The V and J ends lost 0 bases and 3 bases, in that order; junction bases with no gene match: 11. CDR3 residues: CASSLVLAGGPSVTDTQYF. In DNA form, the CDR3 reads TGCGCCAGCAGCTTGGTCCTAGCGGGAGGGCCCTCTGTGACAGATACGCAGTATTTT. The complete variable domain, with remaining parts taken from reference TRBV5-1 and TRBJ2-3, reads KAGVTQTPRYLIKTRGQQVTLSCSPISGHRSVSWYQQTPGQGLQFLFEYFSETQRNKGNFPGRFSGRQFSNSRSEMNVSTLELGDSALYLCASSLVLAGGPSVTDTQYFGPGTRLTVL.

This clone was found once. V and J are TRBV2 and TRBJ2-7, with 10 positions matching TRBD2. CDR1 is SNHLY and CDR2 is FYNNEI in the germline V gene. V lost 7 bases to trimming and J lost 3 bases; unmatched junction nucleotides: 21. The CDR3 extends over 19 amino acids. The CDR3 DNA follows: TGTGCCAGCACCCTATTGGTCCCAGGGGGACTAGCGAGTAACTACGAGCAGTACTTC. This translates into CASTLLVPGGLASNYEQYF.

The gene calls are TRBV28 and TRBJ1-2; D remains unclear. Trimming left V 2 bases short and J 1 base short, with 8 bases between. This CDR3 contains 14 residues. Germline assignment: CDR1 MDHEN and CDR2 SYDVKM. DNA for the CDR3: TGTGCCAGCAGTTTAATTGGAGATAACTATGGCTACACCTTC. This translates into CASSLIGDNYGYTF.

This chain connects TRBV2 to TRBJ2-3; D possibly corresponds to TRBD1 (5 bases). CDR3 size: 14 residues. Germline CDR1 reads SNHLY; CDR2 reads FYNNEI. The V end was cut by 8 bases, the J end by 2 bases, with 14 bases between. CDR3 residues: CASGFQDNTDTQYF. CDR3 coding DNA: TGTGCCAGCGGGTTTCAGGACAACACAGATACGCAGTATTTT.

The CDR3 spells CASTPRAWTNEKLFF. CDR3 sequence (DNA): TGTGCCAGCACCCCCAGGGCGTGGACTAATGAAAAACTGTTTTTT. J is TRBJ1-4 and V is TRBV5-8; possible D gene TRBD1, 5 bases. This CDR3 is built from 15 residues. Trimming left V 6 bases short and J 2 bases short, with 14 bases between. Germline-derived CDR1 and CDR2 are SGHTS and YDEGEE.

V is TRBV30 and J is TRBJ1-2; D gene unclear. The CDR3 runs 12 residues. The V end lost 5 bases, the J end lost 2 bases, and 9 bases lay between the germline ends. Germline V gene lookup returns CDR1 GTSNPN and CDR2 SVGIG (reference sequence). CDR3 region: CAWLGENYGYTF. The CDR3 bases are TGTGCCTGGCTTGGGGAAAACTATGGCTACACCTTC.

Concerning this clone itself: Other DNA sequences in the sample encode the same CDR3. The gene calls are TRBV9 and TRBJ2-2, with D possibly TRBD2 on 5 matching bases. Germline CDR1 reads SGDLS; CDR2 reads YYNGEE. The CDR3 has 12 amino acids. V was clipped by 4 bases and J by 7 bases, with 8 bases between them. The CDR3 bases are TGTGCCAGCAGCCCCCGGGGCGGGGAGCTGTTTTTT. Residues: CASSPRGGELFF.

The chain combines TRBV11-2 with TRBJ2-1; D possibly corresponds to TRBD2 (6 bases). This CDR3 comprises 16 residues. Trimming took off 0 bases at V and 10 bases at J, with 19 bases between the two ends. Germline CDR1 and CDR2: SGHAT and FQNNGV. CDR3 region: CASSLDGAGRLGEQFF. The DNA of the CDR3 is TGTGCCAGCAGCTTAGATGGGGCGGGACGCTTAGGGGAGCAGTTCTTC.

The chain joins TRBV6-1 to TRBJ2-7, with D tentatively TRBD1 (7 bases). The V gene's germline CDR1 is MNHNS and CDR2 SASEGT. Trimming pared 8 bases from V and 5 bases from J, leaving 22 bases between. This CDR3 contains 15 residues. In DNA form, the CDR3 reads TGTGCCAGCGGGGGGAGATTAGACAGGGAACACGAGCAGTACTTC. Translating it yields CASGGRLDREHEQYF.

The chain has TRBV28 and TRBJ2-5, with TRBD2 identical over 9 bases. V lost 4 bases to trimming and J lost 5 bases; unmatched junction nucleotides: 8. Germline values: CDR1 MDHEN, CDR2 SYDVKM. The CDR3 loop spans 15 amino acids. The chain's CDR3 is CASSSSREGRETQYF. The CDR3 DNA reads as TGTGCCAGCAGTTCCTCGCGGGAGGGCCGGGAGACCCAGTACTTC.

The chain couples TRBV25-1 to TRBJ1-2, with TRBD1 matching 10 bases. From germline, CDR1 is MGHDK and CDR2 SYGVNS. The CDR3 has 17 amino acids. Germline trimming cut 4 bases from V and 3 bases from J; bases unmatched to any gene: 11. CDR3 DNA: TGTGCCAGCAGTGGACAGGGGGCCGCTCCCTCTCACTATGGCTACACCTTC. Translated, it gives CASSGQGAAPSHYGYTF.

V and J are TRBV10-2 and TRBJ2-3; 14 positions agree with TRBD2. Losses at the gene ends were 4 bases for V and 3 bases for J; bases not matched to a gene: 9. Germline lookup yields CDR1 WSHSY and CDR2 SAAADI. CDR3 length: 18 amino acids. CDR3 protein: CASSGGTSGRRETDTQYF. The CDR3 region has the DNA TGCGCCAGCAGTGGGGGGACTAGCGGGAGACGGGAGACAGATACGCAGTATTTT.

The chain is built from TRBV28 and TRBJ2-5; 7 nucleotides match TRBD2. Germline CDR1 MDHEN, CDR2 SYDVKM. The CDR3 spans 15 residues. The trim removed 11 bases at V and 5 bases at J, leaving 17 bases unmatched. Here the CDR3 DNA reads TGTGCCGTGCTAGCGGTGTGGGGGGTTGGGGAGACCCAGTACTTC. Protein product: CAVLAVWGVGETQYF.

This clone has more than one count but fewer than ten. The chain combines TRBV25-1 with TRBJ1-1; TRBD1 is a possible D gene (5 bases). Germline CDR1 reads MGHDK; CDR2 reads SYGVNS. This CDR3 has 14 residues. Trimming pared 2 bases from V and 5 bases from J, leaving 12 bases between. The CDR3 nucleotides are TGTGCCAGCAGTGAACCGGGTGGGGCGACTGAAGCTTTCTTT. Amino acid sequence: CASSEPGGATEAFF.

The chain uses TRBV30 and TRBJ2-5, with TRBD1 matching over 9 bases. The DNA end lines up better with TRBJ2-7; the J call may be wrong. This CDR3 region has 14 residues. In germline, CDR1 is GTSNPN, CDR2 SVGIG (reference sequence). The CDR3 region has the DNA TGTGCCTGGAGGGACAGGGGAATCTCCTACGAGCAGTACTTC. As protein: CAWRDRGISYEQYF.

V and J are TRBV9 and TRBJ1-2, with D possibly being TRBD1 (6 bases). The germline V and J ends were trimmed by 1 base and 4 bases, with 14 bases remaining between them. This CDR3 contains 15 residues. The germline gives CDR1 SGDLS, CDR2 YYNGEE. This chain's CDR3 is CASSVSGGRIYGYTF. The DNA of the CDR3 is TGTGCCAGCAGCGTATCCGGGGGGCGCATCTATGGCTACACCTTC. Combining the CDR3 with reference TRBV9 and TRBJ1-2 gives the whole variable domain DSGVTQTPKHLITATGQRVTLRCSPRSGDLSVYWYQQSLDQGLQFLIQYYNGEERAKGNILERFSAQQFPDLHSELNLSSLELGDSALYFCASSVSGGRIYGYTFGSGTRLTVV.

This sequence joins TRBV4-3 and TRBJ1-1; no reliable D call. Germline CDR1 and CDR2: LGHNA and YSLEER. V was clipped by 3 bases and J by 11 bases, with 22 bases between them. This CDR3 is built from 15 residues. Written as DNA, the CDR3 is TGCGCCAGCAGCCATATAGCTACCCCGGCTCACGATGCTTTCTTT. Translating it yields CASSHIATPAHDAFF.

The chain couples TRBV9 to TRBJ1-1, with D possibly being TRBD1 (6 bases). CDR1 is SGDLS, CDR2 YYNGEE, per germline. The CDR3 contains 13 residues. Trimming took off 0 bases at V and 10 bases at J, with 13 bases between the two ends. CDR3 region: CASSVEGGNRAFF. In nucleotides, the CDR3 is TGTGCCAGCAGCGTAGAGGGGGGGAATAGAGCTTTCTTT.

The chain joins TRBV4-1 to TRBJ2-7; perhaps TRBD2 as D (5 bases). V lost 4 bases to trimming and J lost 7 bases, with 20 bases between them. The CDR3 is 15 amino acids. Germline CDR1 is MGHRA and CDR2 is YSYEKL. This chain's CDR3 is CASSLGLGFPGEQYF. For the CDR3, the DNA is TGCGCCAGCAGCCTCGGACTTGGTTTCCCGGGGGAGCAGTACTTC.

The chain has TRBV7-8 and TRBJ2-3; TRBD2 matches at 7 bases. This CDR3 has 17 residues. The V and J ends lost 4 bases and 1 base, in that order; junction bases with no gene match: 11. Germline CDR1 SGHVS, CDR2 FQNEAQ. The CDR3 spells CASSSNRRLARTDTQYF. The CDR3 bases are TGTGCCAGCAGCTCAAACCGAAGACTAGCTCGCACAGATACGCAGTATTTT.

The rearrangement joins TRBV7-6 to TRBJ2-1, with D perhaps TRBD2 (5 bases). The CDR3 sequence is 15 residues long. With 1 base removed from V and 4 bases from J, the gap between germline ends came to 11 bases. The germline V gene encodes CDR1 SGHVS and CDR2 FNYEAQ. The CDR3 spells CASSLGGGRYNEQFF. The CDR3 DNA reads TGTGCCAGCAGCTTAGGAGGAGGCCGTTACAATGAGCAGTTCTTC.

The V and J genes are TRBV5-6 and TRBJ1-1; 8 positions match TRBD1. The trim removed 5 bases at V and 4 bases at J, leaving 7 bases unmatched. CDR3 length equals 14 residues. Germline-derived CDR1 and CDR2 are SGHDT and YYEEEE. CDR3 DNA sequence: TGTGCCAGCAGGGTGGACAGGGTGACCACTGAAGCTTTCTTT. This translates into CASRVDRVTTEAFF.